One T cell receptor beta chain is described in this entry. What it binds is not known. The record originates from a study of CD8+CD57+ T cells in acquired aplastic anemia. Looking at the study overall: When averaged, DNA from sorted CD4+ and CD8+ cells came to 3 to 4 ug.

Template material for TCR beta VDJ and CDR3 profiling consisted of genomic DNA. TCRdb analysed the reads with MiXCR anew, one entry per CDR3 protein. The sample records around 170,000 distinct CDR3 sequences, around 47% being singletons. CD8+CD57+ cell expansion, shown by flow cytometry, had occurred in the patients selected for sequencing. Acquired aplastic anemia of severe grade affected all patients. Patients were therapy-naive when their blood was sampled. The study's findings and limits: The same twenty-nine CD8+ CDR3 sequences occurred in patients and in controls.

V dropped 6 bases and J dropped 5; count of bases not matched to a gene: 7. Germline V gene data show CDR1 as SNHLY and CDR2 as FYNNEI. The CDR3 consists of 15 residues. Source material: sorted CD4+, CD8+, or CD8+CD57+ T cells (not recorded which) from PBMCs. The chain links TRBV2 to TRBJ1-6; 7 bases map to TRBD1. The TCR originated in a human donor with aplastic anemia. CDR3 loop: CASRPTGNNNSPLHF. The CDR3 DNA is TGTGCCAGCAGGCCGACAGGGAACAATAATTCACCCCTCCACTTT. Full variable domain (remainder filled in from reference TRBV2 and TRBJ1-6): EPEVTQTPSHQVTQMGQEVILRCVPISNHLYFYWYRQILGQKVEFLVSFYNNEISEKSEIFDDQFSVERPDGSNFTLKIRSTKLEDSAMYFCASRPTGNNNSPLHFGNGTRLTVT.